Detailed here is one TCR beta chain. This clone was counted a few times. No cognate antigen has been identified for it. One base away there is no much larger clone; base qualities are not given. Each collaborating institution followed its own protocols to collect whole blood in K2EDTA tubes. For TCRbeta analysis, collaborators shipped samples in one of three forms: frozen whole blood, isolated PBMCs, or DNA extracted from either of those sample types. The data originate from a study of blood T cell repertoires in COVID-19 (dated by TCRdb to about 2020). In terms of the full investigation: Samples from collaborators originated in the United States, Italy and Spain and spanned both the acute and convalescent phases of COVID-19. Subjects who had been exposed to COVID-19, were actively infected with it, or had recovered from it provided the deeply sampled blood TCRbeta repertoires that made up the dataset. The repertoires were released in a freely available public database meant as a resource for research on the immune response to SARS-CoV-2. The sample metadata nearly always contained a de-identified subject ID, COVID-19 status, age in years and sex. The material from the prospective study consisted of cDNA or gDNA derived from T cells, B-cell-depleted T cells, or PBMCs. Where available, HLA class I and class II types were taken from metadata supplied by the sample provider and were not determined by assay-based typing. Samples were obtained from the ongoing ImmuneRACE study (first 160 participants) and from about 1,300 subjects provided by 6 global collaborators. Points the paper makes about the study in general: The amount of clinical and demographic metadata varied by source and participant and was provided uncurated.

Trimming removed 0 bases from V and 0 bases from J, leaving 9 bases between the germline ends. The CDR3 sequence holds 15 residues, the cysteine and phenylalanine included. CDR3 DNA is the only sequence kept; it has 45 bases, read in frame from the first base. CDR1 and CDR2, per the germline V gene, are SGHRS and YFSETQ. TCRbeta CDR3 regions were amplified from genomic DNA by means of the immunoSEQ Assay, a bias-controlled multiplex PCR. In the paper's pipeline: Within the assay, amplification of reference gene primers was used to estimate how many nucleated cells each sample contained. To quantify the absolute abundance of each unique TCRbeta CDR3 rearrangement, sequence reads were collapsed and filtered. Productive Simpson clonality was computed per sample as the square root of Simpson's diversity index over productive rearrangements. What TCRdb holds here is the immuneACCESS table cut down to in-frame rearrangements. Part of the clones is not present; checked against another copy, under half of the missing clones reflect an unresolved V gene, and the others are unexplained. Clone size and the V and J calls come from that table; the DNA yielded D and trimming. The sample has 130,000 to 150,000 clones on record, roughly three quarters of them singletons. Around 2.1% of the sample is taken by the ten largest.

What was sequenced was peripheral blood. The sequence is built from TRBV5-1 and TRBJ1-1; a tentative D call is TRBD1 (5 bases match). This receptor was taken from a woman aged 55-70 years with acute or convalescent COVID-19. The DNA reads TGCGCCAGCAGCTTGGTCAACAGGATGAACACTGAAGCTTTCTTT. Its coded protein is CASSLVNRMNTEAFF. With the rest looked up from the reference TRBV5-1 and TRBJ1-1 genes rather than sequenced, the full variable domain is KAGVTQTPRYLIKTRGQQVTLSCSPISGHRSVSWYQQTPGQGLQFLFEYFSETQRNKGNFPGRFSGRQFSNSRSEMNVSTLELGDSALYLCASSLVNRMNTEAFFGQGTRLTVV.